This TCR beta chain stems from a study of cytomegalovirus exposure and HLA in healthy donors. Study-wide findings and caveats: Immune exposure information comprised only CMV serostatus.

A remark on this clone: Its antigen remains unknown.

Both 60 Vbeta primers and 13 Jbeta primers went into the PCR. Method: immunoSEQ multiplex PCR; TCRdb's copy keeps in-frame clones and lacks some. The sample records about 130,000 clones, around 73% being singletons. The sequence was obtained from a female donor in good health and CMV-seronegative. What was sequenced was PBMCs.

DNA for the CDR3: TGTGCCAGCAGCTTAGTTCATGGGCTAGCTTACGAGCAGTACTTC. Its translation: CASSLVHGLAYEQYF. This chain joins TRBV7-8 and TRBJ2-7; maybe TRBD2 (5 bases). There are 15 residues in the CDR3. Germline V gene data show CDR1 as SGHVS and CDR2 as FQNEAQ. The V gene lost 1 base and the J gene lost 4 bases, with 14 bases spanning the gap.